This T cell receptor beta chain was sequenced during a study of T cell responses to AZD1222 COVID-19 vaccine. The CDR3 length is 11 residues. The germline CDR1 and CDR2 sequences are GTSNPN and SVGIG (reference sequence). The V end lost 2 bases, the J end lost 4 bases, and 2 bases lay between the germline ends. TCRdb's table, derived via immunoSEQ multiplex PCR, lists solely in-frame clones and lacks some. The sample includes about 84,000 clones, 80% to 90% of them seen just once. This receptor was identified in an adult who received the AZD1222 COVID-19 vaccine. V and J are TRBV30 and TRBJ2-2; D call uncertain. Here the sequenced sample was peripheral blood, taken 28 days after the second AZD1222 dose. The CDR3 nucleotides are TGTGCCTGGAGTTTCACCGGGGAGCTGTTTTTT. Protein: CAWSFTGELFF.